The 10 T cell receptor beta chains in this list originate from one sample, sequenced in a study of CD8 T cells in ankylosing spondylitis. In TCRdb, the 5' RACE reads were re-called with MiXCR into one record per CDR3 protein. The sample holds 220,000 or so distinct CDR3 sequences, about 10% seen once. Sequencing was carried out using blood, either unsorted or a sorted T cell fraction (not recorded which). These receptors were taken from a male donor with ankylosing spondylitis or in good health (not recorded which).

A note on this clonotype: This may arise from a read error, as a much more abundant clone is one base away. The CDR3 nucleotides are TGTGCCAGCAGCACGACACGGACCCAGTACTTC. Amino acid sequence: CASSTTRTQYF. V is TRBV28 and J is TRBJ2-5; D remains ambiguous. CDR1 is MDHEN, CDR2 SYDVKM, per germline. Trimming shortened V by 6 bases and J by 7 bases, and 9 bases separated the two germline ends. The CDR3 extends over 11 amino acids.

This clonotype was picked up many times. This chain connects TRBV11-1 to TRBJ1-1; the D gene is possibly TRBD1 (5 bases). Trimming shortened V by 3 bases and J by 3 bases, and 11 bases separated the two germline ends. Germline values: CDR1 SGHAT, CDR2 FQDESV (reference sequence). The CDR3 loop spans 14 amino acids. The CDR3 nucleotides read TGTGCCAGCAGCTTTCCTGGGGGAGACACTGAAGCTTTCTTT. This sequence encodes CASSFPGGDTEAFF.

The chain combines TRBV5-1 with TRBJ1-1, with D perhaps TRBD1 (5 bases). The CDR3 has 16 residues. Germline V gives CDR1 SGHRS, CDR2 YFSETQ. Trimming pared 9 bases from V and 2 bases from J, leaving 23 bases between. This CDR3 reads CATTPGEITGNTEAFF. The CDR3 region has the DNA TGCGCCACCACTCCGGGAGAAATAACAGGTAACACTGAAGCTTTCTTT.

CDR3 coding DNA: TGTGCCAGCAGCTTAAACTCTGAAGGGTCAAGAAATGAAAAACTGTTTTTT. Its translation is CASSLNSEGSRNEKLFF. The chain employs TRBV7-2 and TRBJ1-4, with D hard to call. V lost 2 bases to trimming and J lost 5 bases, with 18 bases between them. The CDR3 is made up of 17 amino acids. The germline CDR1 and CDR2 sequences are SGHTA and FQGNSA.

At least ten counts were recorded for this clonotype. The V call is TRBV9, the J call TRBJ2-5; D is unresolved. CDR3 length: 13 amino acids. V was clipped by 0 bases and J by 7 bases, with 10 bases between them. CDR1 is SGDLS and CDR2 is YYNGEE in the germline V gene. In DNA form, the CDR3 reads TGTGCCAGCAGCGTAGAATCATCGGGGACCCAGTACTTC. It codes for CASSVESSGTQYF.

This clonotype was detected a few times. J is TRBJ2-2 and V is TRBV13; D is undetermined. V gave up 4 bases and J gave up 1 base, with 13 bases separating them. The length of the CDR3 is 16 residues. The V gene's germline CDR1 is PRHDT and CDR2 FYEKMQ (reference sequence). CDR3 in DNA: TGTGCCAGCAGCTCTGGCGGCCTCGAGAACACCGGGGAGCTGTTTTTT. Its protein is CASSSGGLENTGELFF.

There are a few counts of this clonotype. The CDR3 region is CASSERRHSYEQYF. CDR3 in DNA: TGTGCCAGCAGTGAGAGGAGACACTCCTACGAGCAGTACTTC. The chain joins TRBV25-1 to TRBJ2-7, with D hard to call. Germline-derived CDR1 and CDR2 are MGHDK and SYGVNS. CDR3 size: 14 residues. Trimming stripped 3 bases from V and 0 bases from J, with 9 bases between.

As for this clonotype: A much larger clonotype is one base distant, so this may be a read error. The V gene is TRBV10-3, the J gene TRBJ2-1, with 12 bases matching TRBD2. J was trimmed by 8 bases and V by 7 bases; bases with no gene match: 12. The CDR3 covers 16 residues. Looked up from germline, CDR1 is ENHRY and CDR2 is SYGVKD. The CDR3 DNA is TGTGCCATCACTGTCGGCCTAGCGGGGGGGCCCGATGAGCAGTTCTTC. The encoded protein is CAITVGLAGGPDEQFF.

V usage is TRBV19 and J usage is TRBJ1-5; D is possibly TRBD1 (5 bases). With 4 bases removed from V and 4 bases from J, the gap between germline ends came to 11 bases. The germline V gene has CDR1 LNHDA and CDR2 SQIVND (reference sequence). The CDR3 is 14 amino acids. CDR3 amino acids: CASSTSTVNQPQHF. The CDR3 bases are TGTGCCAGTAGTACCTCGACAGTAAATCAGCCCCAGCATTTT.

The rearrangement uses TRBV7-2 and TRBJ2-1; D possibly matches TRBD1 or TRBD2 (5 bases each). CDR1 is SGHTA, CDR2 FQGNSA, per germline. The V and J ends lost 1 base and 0 bases respectively, with 10 bases between them. The CDR3 sequence is 16 residues long. CDR3 coding DNA: TGTGCCAGCAGCTTAGGAAGGGACCCCTCCTACAATGAGCAGTTCTTC. It specifies CASSLGRDPSYNEQFF.